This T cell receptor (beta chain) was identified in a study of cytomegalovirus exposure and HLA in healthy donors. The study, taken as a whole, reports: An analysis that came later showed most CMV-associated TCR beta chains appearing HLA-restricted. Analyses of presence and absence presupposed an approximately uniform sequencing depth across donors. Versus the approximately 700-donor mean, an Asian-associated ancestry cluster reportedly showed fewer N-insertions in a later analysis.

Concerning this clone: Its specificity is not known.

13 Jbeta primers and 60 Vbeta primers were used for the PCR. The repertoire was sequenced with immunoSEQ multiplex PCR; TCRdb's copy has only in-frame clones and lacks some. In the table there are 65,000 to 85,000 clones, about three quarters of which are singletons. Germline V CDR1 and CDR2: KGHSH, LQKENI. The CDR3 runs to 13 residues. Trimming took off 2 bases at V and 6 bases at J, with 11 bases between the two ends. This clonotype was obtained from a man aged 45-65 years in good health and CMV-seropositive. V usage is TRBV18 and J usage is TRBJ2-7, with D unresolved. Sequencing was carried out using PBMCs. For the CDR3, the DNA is TGTGCCAGCTCACCAAGATCGCCGGGCGAGCAGTACTTC. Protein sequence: CASSPRSPGEQYF. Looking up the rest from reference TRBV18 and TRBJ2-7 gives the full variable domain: NAGVMQNPRHLVRRRGQEARLRCSPMKGHSHVYWYRQLPEEGLKFMVYLQKENIIDESGMPKERFSAEFPKEGPSILRIQQVVRGDSAAYFCASSPRSPGEQYFGPGTRLTVT.